The 24 T cell receptor beta chains presented below share a single source sample, sequenced in a study of blood T cell repertoires in COVID-19. Sequencing was performed with immunoSEQ multiplex PCR; in TCRdb, only in-frame clones are kept and a portion is missing. The sample records over 400,000 clones, about nine tenths being singletons. Specimen: peripheral blood. These receptors were obtained from a woman younger than 45 with active or convalescent COVID-19.

The chain couples TRBV5-6 to TRBJ2-2, with D possibly TRBD2 on 6 matching bases. V lost 4 bases and J 7 bases, leaving 23 bases between the germline ends. The germline V gene encodes CDR1 SGHDT and CDR2 YYEEEE. The CDR3 totals 17 residues. CDR3 DNA: TGTGCCAGCAGCCACGGGACTCTCCAAGAGGTCATCGGGGAGCTGTTTTTT. It yields the protein CASSHGTLQEVIGELFF.

This chain links TRBV5-1 with TRBJ2-5, with D tentatively TRBD2 (5 bases). Germline loops: CDR1 SGHRS, CDR2 YFSETQ. The ends were cut back, 4 bases at V and 1 base at J, with 17 bases in the middle. CDR3 length: 16 residues. CDR3 sequence reads: CASSEVPADGQETQYF. Here the CDR3 DNA reads TGCGCCAGCAGCGAAGTACCAGCGGATGGCCAAGAGACCCAGTACTTC.

The chain links TRBV10-2 to TRBJ1-2; TRBD1 matches 11 bases. The CDR3 runs 17 residues. V dropped 3 bases and J dropped 1; count of bases not matched to a gene: 7. CDR1 WSHSY and CDR2 SAAADI come from the germline V gene. The CDR3 region is CASSDRTGGNFNYGYTF. CDR3 nucleotide sequence: TGCGCCAGCAGTGATCGGACAGGGGGCAATTTTAACTATGGCTACACCTTC.

This rearrangement joins TRBV20-1 to TRBJ2-5; D is unresolved. The germline CDR1 and CDR2 sequences are DFQATT and SNEGSKA (reference sequence). V was clipped by 4 bases and J by 5 bases, with 5 bases between them. The CDR3 consists of 10 residues. DNA for the CDR3: TGCAGTGCTAAACGGGAGACCCAGTACTTC. This sequence encodes CSAKRETQYF.

This chain uses TRBV11-2 with TRBJ2-5; 7 bases match TRBD1. The CDR3 has 17 residues. Germline loops: CDR1 SGHAT, CDR2 FQNNGV. V trimming: 0 bases; J trimming: 3 bases; junction bases outside the gene matches: 10. The chain's CDR3 is CASSLDDWAGGEETQYF. The CDR3 DNA sequence: TGTGCCAGCAGCTTAGATGATTGGGCAGGGGGAGAAGAGACCCAGTACTTC.

This chain joins TRBV5-6 and TRBJ1-1; D is unclear. Trimming stripped 1 base from V and 7 bases from J, with 17 bases between. Germline V gene lookup returns CDR1 SGHDT and CDR2 YYEEEE. The CDR3 is 15 residues long. This chain's CDR3 is CASSLSGVGWVEAFF. The DNA for the CDR3 is TGTGCCAGCAGCTTGAGCGGGGTCGGATGGGTTGAAGCTTTCTTT.

The rearrangement joins TRBV29-1 to TRBJ1-2; TRBD1 might be the D (5 bases). V lost 4 bases and J lost 0, with 18 bases in between. The CDR3 totals 16 residues. Looked up from germline, CDR1 is SQVTM and CDR2 is ANQGSEA. CDR3 protein: CSVVGSGAATNYGYTF. The DNA for the CDR3 is TGCAGCGTTGTTGGATCTGGGGCCGCTACTAACTATGGCTACACCTTC.

The rearrangement joins TRBV4-1 to TRBJ1-2; D perhaps matches TRBD1 (5 bases). V lost 1 base and J lost 8, with 11 bases in between. Germline V gives CDR1 MGHRA, CDR2 YSYEKL. The CDR3 covers 13 residues. In nucleotides, the CDR3 is TGCGCCAGCAGCCAAGGGGGCACATGGGGCTACACCTTC. Translating gives CASSQGGTWGYTF.

The J gene is TRBJ2-1, the V gene TRBV19; D not resolved. V was clipped by 0 bases and J by 6 bases, with 15 bases between them. This CDR3 has 16 residues. Germline V gene sequence: CDR1 LNHDA, CDR2 SQIVND (reference sequence). CDR3: CASSIDDSSPLNEQFF. Here the CDR3 DNA reads TGTGCCAGTAGTATAGATGATAGCAGCCCCCTCAATGAGCAGTTCTTC.

This chain links TRBV7-8 with TRBJ2-7, with a tentative D call TRBD2 (5 bases). This CDR3 is built from 15 residues. The germline gives CDR1 SGHVS, CDR2 FQNEAQ. The ends were cut back, 0 bases at V and 0 bases at J, with 9 bases in the middle. The CDR3 reads CASSLASGYSYEQYF. The CDR3 DNA is TGTGCCAGCAGCTTAGCGAGCGGTTACTCCTACGAGCAGTACTTC.

This clone has a single count. The chain combines TRBV5-4 with TRBJ2-5; D possibly corresponds to TRBD2 (6 bases). The CDR3 totals 14 residues. The V end lost 7 bases, the J end lost 5 bases, and 18 bases lay between the germline ends. Germline CDR1 is SGHNT and CDR2 is YYREEE (reference sequence). CDR3: CASGTRGNGETQYF. CDR3 nucleotide sequence: TGTGCCAGCGGAACCCGGGGGAACGGGGAGACCCAGTACTTC.

The V gene is TRBV6-5, the J gene TRBJ1-6, with TRBD1 matching over 7 bases. The trim removed 6 bases at V and 2 bases at J, leaving 7 bases unmatched. The CDR3 has 16 amino acids. The V gene's germline CDR1 is MNHEY and CDR2 SVGAGI. The CDR3 reads CASSYGQATYNSPLHF. As DNA, the CDR3 is TGTGCCAGCAGCTACGGACAGGCGACCTATAATTCACCCCTCCACTTT.

The chain couples TRBV11-2 to TRBJ2-5, with a possible D match to TRBD1 (5 bases). Per germline, CDR1 SGHAT and CDR2 FQNNGV. Trimming removed 6 bases at V and 0 bases at J, with 20 bases between. The CDR3 length is 17 residues. The CDR3 is CASSSKGKGRHQETQYF. The DNA for the CDR3 is TGTGCCAGCAGTTCTAAGGGGAAAGGCAGGCACCAAGAGACCCAGTACTTC.

The chain has TRBV5-1 and TRBJ2-7; the match to TRBD1 covers 9 bases. There are 16 residues in the CDR3. V trimming: 1 base; J trimming: 3 bases; junction bases outside the gene matches: 8. Germline loops: CDR1 SGHRS, CDR2 YFSETQ. CDR3 DNA: TGCGCCAGCAGCTTGTCAGCGACAGGGGGTTTCTACGAGCAGTACTTC. It codes for CASSLSATGGFYEQYF.

This rearrangement joins TRBV11-3 to TRBJ2-7; 9 nucleotides line up with TRBD1. The V and J ends lost 0 bases and 6 bases, in that order; junction bases with no gene match: 12. CDR1 is SGHNT and CDR2 is YENEEA in the germline V gene. The CDR3 covers 17 residues. The CDR3 loop is CASSLDRGTGPLREQYF. The CDR3 coding sequence is TGTGCCAGCAGCTTAGATCGAGGGACAGGGCCTCTTCGCGAGCAGTACTTC.

The gene calls are TRBV6-5 and TRBJ1-1, with D unresolved. The CDR3 is made up of 12 amino acids. Deletions cut 6 bases from V and 0 bases from J, with 5 bases between. In germline, CDR1 is MNHEY, CDR2 SVGAGI. CDR3 bases: TGTGCCAGCAGCCGGTTGAACACTGAAGCTTTCTTT. This codes for CASSRLNTEAFF.

This sequence joins TRBV11-2 and TRBJ2-3; D not resolved. The ends were cut back, 2 bases at V and 4 bases at J, with 7 bases in the middle. Looked up from germline, CDR1 is SGHAT and CDR2 is FQNNGV. This CDR3 region has 13 residues. The CDR3 DNA sequence: TGTGCCAGCAGCTTATCCCCGGCAGATACGCAGTATTTT. Residues: CASSLSPADTQYF.

The chain couples TRBV5-4 to TRBJ2-7; 7 bases are shared with TRBD2. CDR1 SGHNT and CDR2 YYREEE come from the germline V gene (reference sequence). The CDR3 is 15 amino acids. V was clipped by 0 bases and J by 2 bases; unmatched bases: 5. CDR3 sequence reads: CASSLGASGAYEQYF. The DNA for the CDR3 is TGTGCCAGCAGCTTGGGGGCTAGCGGAGCCTACGAGCAGTACTTC.

The chain couples TRBV10-3 to TRBJ2-3, with 9 bases that match TRBD2. Germline CDR1 reads ENHRY; CDR2 reads SYGVKD. The CDR3 is 18 amino acids. V lost 0 bases, J lost 1 base, and 8 bases stayed unmatched. CDR3 sequence: CAISESWGSGGRTDTQYF. The CDR3 DNA reads as TGTGCCATCAGTGAGTCATGGGGTAGCGGGGGTCGCACAGATACGCAGTATTTT.

The sample holds a few counts of this clone. The chain joins TRBV5-5 to TRBJ2-7, with 7 bases aligning to TRBD1. CDR1 and CDR2 (germline): SGHKS, YYEKEE (reference sequence). V shed 5 bases, J shed 7 bases, and the junction held 6 bases outside the gene matches. The CDR3 has 12 amino acids. The CDR3 DNA is TGTGCCAGCAGTAGACAGGGTCATGAGCAGTACTTC. It yields the protein CASSRQGHEQYF.

V is TRBV27 and J is TRBJ2-2; the match to TRBD1 covers 8 bases. The CDR3 has 16 residues. CDR1 is MNHEY, CDR2 SMNVEV, per germline (reference sequence). V shed 5 bases and J 5 bases; nucleotides not matched to a gene: 10. The CDR3 sequence is CASSPSGGGYTGELFF. CDR3 in DNA: TGTGCCAGCAGTCCGTCAGGGGGCGGATATACCGGGGAGCTGTTTTTT.

The J gene is TRBJ1-1, the V gene TRBV24-1, with 7 positions matching TRBD1. This CDR3 region has 14 residues. V dropped 2 bases and J dropped 11; count of bases not matched to a gene: 10. The germline V gene encodes CDR1 KGHDR and CDR2 SFDVKD. CDR3 nucleotide sequence: TGTGCCACCAGTGATTCATCGACAGGGTCTGTCGCTTTCTTT. It translates to CATSDSSTGSVAFF.

V gene TRBV3-1 (or the pseudogene TRBV3-2) combines with J gene TRBJ1-1; D gene ambiguous. Per germline, CDR1 LGHDT and CDR2 YNNKEL (reference sequence). V lost 3 bases to trimming and J lost 1 base, with 9 bases between them. There are 14 residues in the CDR3. CDR3 residues: CASSQAHSNTEAFF. DNA of the CDR3: TGTGCCAGCAGCCAGGCTCATTCGAACACTGAAGCTTTCTTT.

This rearrangement joins TRBV15 to TRBJ2-1, with a possible D match to TRBD1 (5 bases). CDR3 size: 12 residues. Trimming stripped 6 bases from V and 5 bases from J, with 8 bases between. Per the germline V gene, CDR1 is LNHNV and CDR2 is YYDKDF (reference sequence). Here the CDR3 reads CATRTGNNEQFF. For the CDR3, the DNA is TGTGCCACCAGAACAGGTAACAATGAGCAGTTCTTC.